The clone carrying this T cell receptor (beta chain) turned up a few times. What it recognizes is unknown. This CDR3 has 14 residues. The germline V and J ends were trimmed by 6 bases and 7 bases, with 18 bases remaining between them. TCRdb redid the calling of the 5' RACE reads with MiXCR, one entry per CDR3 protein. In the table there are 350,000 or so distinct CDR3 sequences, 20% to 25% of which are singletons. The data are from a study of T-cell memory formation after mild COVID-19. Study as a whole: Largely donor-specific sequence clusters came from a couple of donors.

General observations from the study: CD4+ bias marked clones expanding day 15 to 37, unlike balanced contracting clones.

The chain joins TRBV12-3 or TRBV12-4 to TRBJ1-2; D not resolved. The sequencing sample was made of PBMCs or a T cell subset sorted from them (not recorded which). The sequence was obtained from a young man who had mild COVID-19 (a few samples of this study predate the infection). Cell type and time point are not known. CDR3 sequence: CASSSLGLGFGYTF. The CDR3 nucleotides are TGTGCCAGCAGCTCCTTGGGTTTGGGTTTTGGCTACACCTTC.